The T cell receptor (beta chain) described here comes from a study of CD8 T cells in ankylosing spondylitis. This clonotype was seen repeatedly, ten times or more. TCRdb itself ran the 5' RACE reads through MiXCR, one entry per CDR3 protein. Of over 110,000 distinct CDR3 sequences in the sample, roughly 8.8% were seen once. The V gene's germline CDR1 is SGHTA and CDR2 FQGNSA. This CDR3 spans 15 amino acids. V lost 5 bases to trimming and J lost 5 bases; unmatched junction nucleotides: 6. This sequence originates from a male donor with ankylosing spondylitis. The chain recombines TRBV7-2 with TRBJ1-2, with 12 bases matching TRBD1. Sequencing input: synovial fluid, either unsorted or a sorted T cell fraction (not recorded which). CDR3 nucleotide sequence: TGTGCCAGCAGCCCGGGACAGGGGGCAGGGTATGGCTACACCTTC. It translates to CASSPGQGAGYGYTF.